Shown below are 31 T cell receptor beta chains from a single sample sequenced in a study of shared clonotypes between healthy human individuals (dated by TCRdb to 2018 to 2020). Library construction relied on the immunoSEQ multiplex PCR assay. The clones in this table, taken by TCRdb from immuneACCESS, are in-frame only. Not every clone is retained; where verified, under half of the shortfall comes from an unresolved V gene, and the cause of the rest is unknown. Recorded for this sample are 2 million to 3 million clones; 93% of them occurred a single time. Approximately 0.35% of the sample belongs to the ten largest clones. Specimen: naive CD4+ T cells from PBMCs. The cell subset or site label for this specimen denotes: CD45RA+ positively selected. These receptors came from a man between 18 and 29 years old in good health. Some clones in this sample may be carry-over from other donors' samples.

The DNA for the CDR3 is TGTGCCAGCTCACCACTCGGTCGCCTCTCCTTTTTCACCAGCTCCTACAATGAGCAGTTCTTC. It encodes CASSPLGRLSFFTSSYNEQFF. The chain uses TRBV18 and TRBJ2-1; D is undetermined. The ends were cut back, 1 base at V and 0 bases at J, with 25 bases in the middle. This CDR3 has 21 amino acids. The V gene's germline CDR1 is KGHSH and CDR2 LQKENI.

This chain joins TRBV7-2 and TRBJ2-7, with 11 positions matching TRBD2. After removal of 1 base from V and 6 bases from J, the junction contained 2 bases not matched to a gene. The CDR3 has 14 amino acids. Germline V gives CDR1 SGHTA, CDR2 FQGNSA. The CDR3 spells CASSLGGTSGEQYF. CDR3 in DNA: TGTGCCAGCAGCTTAGGAGGGACTAGCGGCGAGCAGTACTTC.

The CDR3 DNA is TGTGCCAGCAGTGAAAAAGGGGGGAACACTGAAGCTTTCTTT. Translation: CASSEKGGNTEAFF. V is TRBV6-1 and J is TRBJ1-1, with D tentatively TRBD1 (6 bases). Germline CDR1 is MNHNS and CDR2 is SASEGT. V lost 2 bases and J lost 1, with 8 bases in between. The CDR3 is made up of 14 amino acids.

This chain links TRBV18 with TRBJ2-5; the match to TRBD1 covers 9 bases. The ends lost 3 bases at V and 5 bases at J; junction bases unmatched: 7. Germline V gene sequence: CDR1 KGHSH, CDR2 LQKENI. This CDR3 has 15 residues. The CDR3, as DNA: TGTGCCAGCTCACCCGCACAGGGGGCGTCGGAGACCCAGTACTTC. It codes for CASSPAQGASETQYF.

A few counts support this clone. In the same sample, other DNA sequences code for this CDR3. In DNA, the CDR3 is TGTGCCAGTAGTATAGTTGCAACCTATGGCTACACCTTC. Translation gives CASSIVATYGYTF. V is TRBV19 and J is TRBJ1-2; D gene uncertain. The CDR3 spans 13 residues. Germline CDR1 reads LNHDA; CDR2 reads SQIVND (reference sequence). V was trimmed by 1 base and J by 4 bases, leaving 7 bases between them. The complete variable domain, with remaining parts taken from reference TRBV19 and TRBJ1-2, reads DGGITQSPKYLFRKEGQNVTLSCEQNLNHDAMYWYRQDPGQGLRLIYYSQIVNDFQKGDIAEGYSVSREKKESFPLTVTSAQKNPTAFYLCASSIVATYGYTFGSGTRLTVV.

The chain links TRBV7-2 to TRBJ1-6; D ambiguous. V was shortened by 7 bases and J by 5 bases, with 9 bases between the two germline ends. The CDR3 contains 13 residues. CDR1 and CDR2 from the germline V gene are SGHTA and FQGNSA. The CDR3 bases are TGTGCCAGCACGGAGGGTAATAATTCACCCCTCCACTTT. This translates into CASTEGNNSPLHF.

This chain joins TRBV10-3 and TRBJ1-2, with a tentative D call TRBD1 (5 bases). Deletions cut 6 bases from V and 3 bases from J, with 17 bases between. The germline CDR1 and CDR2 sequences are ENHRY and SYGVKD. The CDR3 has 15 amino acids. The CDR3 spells CAIRNPPQGDYGYTF. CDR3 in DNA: TGTGCCATCAGGAACCCCCCGCAGGGAGACTATGGCTACACCTTC.

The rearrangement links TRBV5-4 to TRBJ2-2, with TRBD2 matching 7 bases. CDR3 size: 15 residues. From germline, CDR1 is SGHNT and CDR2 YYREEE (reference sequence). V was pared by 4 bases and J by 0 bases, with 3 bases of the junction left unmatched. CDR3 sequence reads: CASSPLAANTGELFF. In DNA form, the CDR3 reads TGTGCCAGCAGCCCTCTAGCGGCGAACACCGGGGAGCTGTTTTTT.

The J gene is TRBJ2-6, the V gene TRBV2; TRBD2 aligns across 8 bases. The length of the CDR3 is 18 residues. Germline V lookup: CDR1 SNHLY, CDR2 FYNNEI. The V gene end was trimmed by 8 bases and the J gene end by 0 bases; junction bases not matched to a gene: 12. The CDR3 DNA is TGTGCCAGCCGGGGGCGGGGGGCTCCGGACTCTGGGGCCAACGTCCTGACTTTC. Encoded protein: CASRGRGAPDSGANVLTF.

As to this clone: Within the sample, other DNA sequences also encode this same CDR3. CDR3 amino acids: CASSELVSTDTQYF. CDR3 bases: TGTGCCAGCAGTGAATTAGTGAGCACAGATACGCAGTATTTT. V and J are TRBV2 and TRBJ2-3; D ambiguous. V was cut by 2 bases and J by 0 bases, with 6 bases left in between. This CDR3 contains 14 residues. The V gene's germline CDR1 is SNHLY and CDR2 FYNNEI. Together with reference TRBV2 and TRBJ2-3, the CDR3 gives the full variable domain: EPEVTQTPSHQVTQMGQEVILRCVPISNHLYFYWYRQILGQKVEFLVSFYNNEISEKSEIFDDQFSVERPDGSNFTLKIRSTKLEDSAMYFCASSELVSTDTQYFGPGTRLTVL.

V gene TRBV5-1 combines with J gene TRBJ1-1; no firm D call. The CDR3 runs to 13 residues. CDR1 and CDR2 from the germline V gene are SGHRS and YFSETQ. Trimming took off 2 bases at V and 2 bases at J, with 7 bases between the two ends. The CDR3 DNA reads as TGCGCCAGCAGCTTTACGCTTAACACTGAAGCTTTCTTT. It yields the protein CASSFTLNTEAFF.

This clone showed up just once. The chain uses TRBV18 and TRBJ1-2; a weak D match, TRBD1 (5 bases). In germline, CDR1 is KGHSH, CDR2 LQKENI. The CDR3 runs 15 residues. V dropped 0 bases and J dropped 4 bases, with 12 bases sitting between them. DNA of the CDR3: TGTGCCAGCTCACCACCAGGGGCTTTGGGCTATGGCTACACCTTC. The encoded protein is CASSPPGALGYGYTF.

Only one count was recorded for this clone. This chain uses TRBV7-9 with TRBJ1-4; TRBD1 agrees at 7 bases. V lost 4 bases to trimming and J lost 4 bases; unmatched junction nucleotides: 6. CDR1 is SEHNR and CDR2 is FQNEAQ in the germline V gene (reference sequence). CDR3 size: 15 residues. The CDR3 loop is CASSSRQGDNEKLFF. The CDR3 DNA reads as TGTGCCAGCAGCTCCAGACAGGGAGATAATGAAAAACTGTTTTTT.

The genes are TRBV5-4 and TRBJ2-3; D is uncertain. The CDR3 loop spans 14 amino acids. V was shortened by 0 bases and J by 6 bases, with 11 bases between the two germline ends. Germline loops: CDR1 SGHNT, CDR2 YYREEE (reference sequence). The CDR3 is CASSLAGTLDTQYF. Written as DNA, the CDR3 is TGTGCCAGCAGCTTGGCAGGAACTCTTGATACGCAGTATTTT.

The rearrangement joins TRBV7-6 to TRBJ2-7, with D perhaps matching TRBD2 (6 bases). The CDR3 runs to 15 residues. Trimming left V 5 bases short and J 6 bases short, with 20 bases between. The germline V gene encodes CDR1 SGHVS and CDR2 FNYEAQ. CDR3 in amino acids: CASSPQAGYGGEQYF. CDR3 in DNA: TGTGCCAGCAGCCCTCAGGCTGGTTACGGGGGCGAGCAGTACTTC.

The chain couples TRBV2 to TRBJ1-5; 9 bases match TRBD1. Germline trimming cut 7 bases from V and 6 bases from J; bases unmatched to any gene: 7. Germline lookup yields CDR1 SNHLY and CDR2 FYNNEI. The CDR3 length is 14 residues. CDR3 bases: TGTGCCAGCACCCCGGGACAGGGCTTTCAGCCCCAGCATTTT. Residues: CASTPGQGFQPQHF. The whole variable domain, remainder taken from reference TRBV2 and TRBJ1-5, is EPEVTQTPSHQVTQMGQEVILRCVPISNHLYFYWYRQILGQKVEFLVSFYNNEISEKSEIFDDQFSVERPDGSNFTLKIRSTKLEDSAMYFCASTPGQGFQPQHFGDGTRLSIL.

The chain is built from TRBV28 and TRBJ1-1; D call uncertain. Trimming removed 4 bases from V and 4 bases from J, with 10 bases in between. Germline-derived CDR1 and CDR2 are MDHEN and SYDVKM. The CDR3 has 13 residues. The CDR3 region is CASSSPIRTEAFF. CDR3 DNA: TGTGCCAGCAGTTCCCCGATTCGCACTGAAGCTTTCTTT.

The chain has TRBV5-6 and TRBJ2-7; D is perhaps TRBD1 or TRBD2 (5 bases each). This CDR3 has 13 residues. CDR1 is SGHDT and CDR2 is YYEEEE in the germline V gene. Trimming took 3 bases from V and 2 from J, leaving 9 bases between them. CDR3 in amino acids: CASSWGPAYEQYF. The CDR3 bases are TGTGCCAGCAGCTGGGGACCTGCCTACGAGCAGTACTTC.

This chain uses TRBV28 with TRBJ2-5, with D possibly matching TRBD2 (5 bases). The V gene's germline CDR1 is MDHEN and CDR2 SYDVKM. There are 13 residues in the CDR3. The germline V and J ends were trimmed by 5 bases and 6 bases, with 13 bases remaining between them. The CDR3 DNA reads TGTGCCAGCAGTGGAGGCTACGGGCAGACCCAGTACTTC. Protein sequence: CASSGGYGQTQYF. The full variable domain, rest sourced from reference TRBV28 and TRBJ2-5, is DVKVTQSSRYLVKRTGEKVFLECVQDMDHENMFWYRQDPGLGLRLIYFSYDVKMKEKGDIPEGYSVSREKKERFSLILESASTNQTSMYLCASSGGYGQTQYFGPGTRLLVL.

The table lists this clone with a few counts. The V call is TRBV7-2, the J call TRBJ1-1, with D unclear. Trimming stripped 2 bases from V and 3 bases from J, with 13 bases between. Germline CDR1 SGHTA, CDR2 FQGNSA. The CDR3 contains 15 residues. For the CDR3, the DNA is TGTGCCAGCAGCTTACCCCCGGGGATGCACACTGAAGCTTTCTTT. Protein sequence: CASSLPPGMHTEAFF. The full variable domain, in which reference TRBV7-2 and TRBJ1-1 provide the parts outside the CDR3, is GAGVSQSPSNKVTEKGKDVELRCDPISGHTALYWYRQSLGQGLEFLIYFQGNSAPDKSGLPSDRFSAERTGGSVSTLTIQRTQQEDSAVYLCASSLPPGMHTEAFFGQGTRLTVV.

CDR3 coding DNA: TGTGCCAGCAGTTTAATCGGGGGCCAAGAGACCCAGTACTTC. Translating gives CASSLIGGQETQYF. The V call is TRBV28, the J call TRBJ2-5; tentatively, D is TRBD2 (6 bases). Trimming left V 2 bases short and J 1 base short, with 8 bases between. CDR3 length equals 14 residues. Germline CDR1 reads MDHEN; CDR2 reads SYDVKM.

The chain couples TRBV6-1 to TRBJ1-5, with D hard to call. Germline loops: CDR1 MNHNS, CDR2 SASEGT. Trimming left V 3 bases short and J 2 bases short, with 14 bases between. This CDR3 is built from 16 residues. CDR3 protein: CASSEGGRVGNQPQHF. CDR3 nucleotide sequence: TGTGCCAGCAGTGAGGGTGGTCGGGTGGGCAATCAGCCCCAGCATTTT.

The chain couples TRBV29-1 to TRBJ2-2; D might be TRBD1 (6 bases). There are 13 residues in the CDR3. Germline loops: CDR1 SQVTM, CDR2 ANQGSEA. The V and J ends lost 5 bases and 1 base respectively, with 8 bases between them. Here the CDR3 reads CSVIQGNTGELFF. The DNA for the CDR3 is TGCAGCGTTATACAGGGGAACACCGGGGAGCTGTTTTTT.

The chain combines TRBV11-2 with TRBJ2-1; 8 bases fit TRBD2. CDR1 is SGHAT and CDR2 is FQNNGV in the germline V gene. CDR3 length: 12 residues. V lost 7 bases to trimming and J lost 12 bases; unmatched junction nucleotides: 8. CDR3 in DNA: TGTGCCAGCACCCCCGGGGGGGGAAGGCAGTTCTTC. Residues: CASTPGGGRQFF.

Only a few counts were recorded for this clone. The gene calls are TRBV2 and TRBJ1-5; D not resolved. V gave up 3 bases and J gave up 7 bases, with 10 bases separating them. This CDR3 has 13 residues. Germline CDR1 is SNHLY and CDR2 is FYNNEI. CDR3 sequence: CASSDVSSQPQHF. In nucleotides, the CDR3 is TGTGCCAGCAGTGATGTATCATCCCAGCCCCAGCATTTT.

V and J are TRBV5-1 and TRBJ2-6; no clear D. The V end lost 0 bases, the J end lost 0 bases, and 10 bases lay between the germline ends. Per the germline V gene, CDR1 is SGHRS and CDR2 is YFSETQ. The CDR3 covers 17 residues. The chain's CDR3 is CASSLDMGGSGANVLTF. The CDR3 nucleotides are TGCGCCAGCAGCTTGGATATGGGTGGCTCTGGGGCCAACGTCCTGACTTTC.

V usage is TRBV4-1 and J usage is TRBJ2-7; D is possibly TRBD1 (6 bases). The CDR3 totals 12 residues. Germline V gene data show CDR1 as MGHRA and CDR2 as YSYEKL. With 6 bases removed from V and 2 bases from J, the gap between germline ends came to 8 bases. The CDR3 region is CASRGAAYEQYF. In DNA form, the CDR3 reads TGCGCCAGCAGGGGGGCGGCCTACGAGCAGTACTTC.

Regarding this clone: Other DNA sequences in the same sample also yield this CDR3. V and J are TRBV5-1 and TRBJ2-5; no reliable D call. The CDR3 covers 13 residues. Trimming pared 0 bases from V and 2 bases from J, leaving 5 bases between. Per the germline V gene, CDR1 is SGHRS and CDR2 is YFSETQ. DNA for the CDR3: TGCGCCAGCAGCTTGGCGGTTCAAGAGACCCAGTACTTC. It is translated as CASSLAVQETQYF.

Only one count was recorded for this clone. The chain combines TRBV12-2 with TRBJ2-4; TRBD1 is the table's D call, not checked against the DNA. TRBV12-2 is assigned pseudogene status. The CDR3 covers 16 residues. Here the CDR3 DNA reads TGTGCAAGTCGCAGGACACCCAAGGACAGGAAAAACATTCAGTACTTC. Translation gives CASRRTPKDRKNIQYF.

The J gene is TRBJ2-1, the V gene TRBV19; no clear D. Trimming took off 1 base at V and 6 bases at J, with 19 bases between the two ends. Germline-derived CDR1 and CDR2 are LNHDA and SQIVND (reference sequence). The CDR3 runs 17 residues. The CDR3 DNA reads TGTGCCAGTAGTATAGTGAGTGGGCCCCTAGTAGGCAATGAGCAGTTCTTC. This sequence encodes CASSIVSGPLVGNEQFF. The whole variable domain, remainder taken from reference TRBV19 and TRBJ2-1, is DGGITQSPKYLFRKEGQNVTLSCEQNLNHDAMYWYRQDPGQGLRLIYYSQIVNDFQKGDIAEGYSVSREKKESFPLTVTSAQKNPTAFYLCASSIVSGPLVGNEQFFGPGTRLTVL.

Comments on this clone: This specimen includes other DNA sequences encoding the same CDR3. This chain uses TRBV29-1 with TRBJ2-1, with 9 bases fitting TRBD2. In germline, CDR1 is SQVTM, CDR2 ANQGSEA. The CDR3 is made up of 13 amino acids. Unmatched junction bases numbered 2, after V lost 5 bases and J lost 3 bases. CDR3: CSVSGRNYNEQFF. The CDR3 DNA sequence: TGCAGCGTTAGCGGGAGGAACTACAATGAGCAGTTCTTC.